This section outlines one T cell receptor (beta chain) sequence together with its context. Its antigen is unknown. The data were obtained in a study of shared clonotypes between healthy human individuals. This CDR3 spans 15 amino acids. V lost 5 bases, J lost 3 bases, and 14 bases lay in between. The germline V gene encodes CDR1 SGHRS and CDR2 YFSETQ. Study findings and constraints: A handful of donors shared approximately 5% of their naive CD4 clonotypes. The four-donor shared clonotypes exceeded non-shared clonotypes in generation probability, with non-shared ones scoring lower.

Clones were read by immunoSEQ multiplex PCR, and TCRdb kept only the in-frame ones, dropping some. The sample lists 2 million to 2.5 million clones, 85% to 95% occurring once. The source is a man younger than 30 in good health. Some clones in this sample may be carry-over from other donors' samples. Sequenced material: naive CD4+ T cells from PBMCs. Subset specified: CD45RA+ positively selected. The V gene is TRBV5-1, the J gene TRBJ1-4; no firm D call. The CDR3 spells CASSPGMAANEKLFF. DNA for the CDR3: TGCGCCAGCAGTCCGGGGATGGCGGCTAATGAAAAACTGTTTTTT.